The sequence of this TCR beta chain was determined in a study of T cells in Graves' hyperthyroidism and ophthalmopathy. The wider study: Peripheral blood was acquired at first diagnosis, ahead of any therapy whatsoever.

Stable disease denoted Graves' hyperthyroidism without ophthalmopathy progression within 18 months. The source of the PBMCs was over 8.5 ml of fresh peripheral blood. The CDR3 spans 12 residues. Trimming removed 6 bases from V and 8 bases from J, with 14 bases in between. Regions amplified from RNA transcripts were the TCR beta CDR3 regions. RT-PCR in the first round (using the HTBI primer set) targeted the TCR CDR3. TCRdb re-analysed the multiplex PCR reads in MiXCR, keeping a single row per CDR3 protein. The table shows under 400,000 distinct CDR3 sequences, with approximately 25% occurring only once.

The chain combines TRBV12-3 or TRBV12-4 with TRBJ2-7; D possibly corresponds to TRBD1 (6 bases). This receptor was obtained from a man in his fifties or sixties with Graves' hyperthyroidism. Sequenced input: blood. The CDR3 reads CASRGGYAKQYF. The CDR3 coding sequence is TGTGCCAGCAGAGGGGGTTACGCTAAGCAGTACTTC.